Each of the 5 T cell receptor beta chains below was sequenced from the same sample in a study of blood T cell repertoires in COVID-19. Repertoires were generated with immunoSEQ multiplex PCR, while TCRdb's copy carries only in-frame clones and drops some. Of around 270,000 clones in the sample, over 75% were seen once. The sample consisted of PBMCs or T cells enriched from blood (not recorded which). Receptors were obtained from a woman aged 25 to 39 who had recovered from COVID-19.

This clone was seen only a few times. The V call is TRBV4-2, the J call TRBJ1-1; D is undetermined. Trimming pared 4 bases from V and 2 bases from J, leaving 8 bases between. The CDR3 has 13 residues. CDR1 and CDR2 from the germline V gene are LGHNA and YNFKEQ. CDR3 DNA sequence: TGTGCCAGCAGCCGCGGGCTAAACACTGAAGCTTTCTTT. Protein product: CASSRGLNTEAFF.

The V and J genes are TRBV7-9 and TRBJ2-7, with no clear D. In germline, CDR1 is SEHNR, CDR2 FQNEAQ (reference sequence). The germline V and J ends were trimmed by 1 base and 3 bases, with 16 bases remaining between them. This CDR3 has 16 amino acids. The CDR3 spells CASSLGVRVFLYEQYF. For the CDR3, the DNA is TGTGCCAGCAGCTTAGGGGTCCGGGTATTCCTCTACGAGCAGTACTTC.

V gene TRBV18 combines with J gene TRBJ2-7; D is uncertain. Trimming removed 6 bases at V and 0 bases at J, with 6 bases between. The CDR3 runs 12 residues. CDR1 KGHSH and CDR2 LQKENI come from the germline V gene. The chain's CDR3 is CASSPSSYEQYF. The CDR3, as DNA: TGTGCCAGCTCTCCCAGCTCCTACGAGCAGTACTTC. The full variable domain, with the rest looked up from reference TRBV18 and TRBJ2-7, is NAGVMQNPRHLVRRRGQEARLRCSPMKGHSHVYWYRQLPEEGLKFMVYLQKENIIDESGMPKERFSAEFPKEGPSILRIQQVVRGDSAAYFCASSPSSYEQYFGPGTRLTVT.

V and J are TRBV28 and TRBJ1-1; the D is unclear. Germline CDR1 is MDHEN and CDR2 is SYDVKM. V was cut by 1 base and J by 2 bases, with 11 bases left in between. The CDR3 loop spans 15 amino acids. CDR3 amino acids: CASSLSRAGNTEAFF. The CDR3 DNA sequence: TGTGCCAGCAGTTTATCTAGGGCGGGAAACACTGAAGCTTTCTTT.

The count of this clone is one. The chain employs TRBV28 and TRBJ2-7, with unresolved D. Trimming shortened V by 4 bases and J by 3 bases, and 22 bases separated the two germline ends. In germline, CDR1 is MDHEN, CDR2 SYDVKM. The CDR3 is 17 residues long. CDR3 protein: CASSWSHSGTRNYEQYF. The DNA for the CDR3 is TGTGCCAGCAGTTGGTCCCACTCAGGCACCCGTAACTACGAGCAGTACTTC.